These 26 T cell receptor beta chains share one sample of origin, sequenced in a study of blood T cell repertoires in COVID-19. Only in-frame clones appear in the TCRdb table, and some are missing; sequencing was by immunoSEQ multiplex PCR. The sample contains about 290,000 clones, nearly 90% of which appear only once. Source material: peripheral blood. These receptors originate from a woman in her twenties or thirties with COVID-19, enrolled during active disease.

The V and J genes are TRBV5-5 and TRBJ2-1; D perhaps matches TRBD2 (6 bases). CDR1 and CDR2 (germline): SGHKS, YYEKEE (reference sequence). Trimming removed 4 bases at V and 4 bases at J, with 18 bases between. The CDR3 length is 16 residues. CDR3: CASSRNPGTVYNEQFF. The CDR3 DNA is TGTGCCAGCAGCCGAAACCCCGGGACTGTTTACAATGAGCAGTTCTTC.

J is TRBJ1-5 and V is TRBV27; TRBD1 might be the D (5 bases). The CDR3 contains 15 residues. Germline CDR1 reads MNHEY; CDR2 reads SMNVEV (reference sequence). Trimming removed 4 bases at V and 6 bases at J, with 16 bases between. The DNA for the CDR3 is TGTGCCAGCAGTTCCCGGGGGGGTATCCGTCAGCCCCAGCATTTT. This translates into CASSSRGGIRQPQHF.

V and J are TRBV19 and TRBJ1-5, with 7 bases fitting TRBD1. The CDR3 covers 15 residues. Unmatched junction bases numbered 7, after V lost 8 bases and J lost 0 bases. CDR1 and CDR2 (germline): LNHDA, SQIVND (reference sequence). In nucleotides, the CDR3 is TGTGCCAGTGGTAGGGACAGCCATAGCAATCAGCCCCAGCATTTT. It translates to CASGRDSHSNQPQHF.

This clone came up once. The chain combines TRBV28 with TRBJ2-3; 14 nucleotides line up with TRBD2. The CDR3 is made up of 18 amino acids. The J segment lost 0 bases and the V segment lost 3 bases, leaving 5 bases of the junction unmatched. Germline assignment: CDR1 MDHEN and CDR2 SYDVKM. CDR3 region: CASSFSGLAGVSTDTQYF. CDR3 DNA sequence: TGTGCCAGCAGTTTCTCGGGACTAGCGGGGGTAAGCACAGATACGCAGTATTTT. Full variable domain (missing parts from reference TRBV28 and TRBJ2-3): DVKVTQSSRYLVKRTGEKVFLECVQDMDHENMFWYRQDPGLGLRLIYFSYDVKMKEKGDIPEGYSVSREKKERFSLILESASTNQTSMYLCASSFSGLAGVSTDTQYFGPGTRLTVL.

This chain links TRBV7-2 with TRBJ2-2; D possibly corresponds to TRBD2 (5 bases). Germline CDR1 and CDR2: SGHTA and FQGNSA. V gave up 4 bases and J gave up 6 bases, with 12 bases separating them. The CDR3 covers 14 residues. DNA of the CDR3: TGTGCCAGCAGCTCCGAGGCGGACTCCGGGGAGCTGTTTTTT. Encoded protein: CASSSEADSGELFF.

The chain links TRBV7-9 to TRBJ1-4; 9 bases align to TRBD1. Losses at the gene ends were 5 bases for V and 6 bases for J; bases not matched to a gene: 10. The CDR3 length is 16 residues. The V gene's germline CDR1 is SEHNR and CDR2 FQNEAQ (reference sequence). The CDR3 region is CASSPPGQGDYEKLFF. The CDR3 DNA sequence: TGTGCCAGCAGCCCTCCGGGACAGGGCGATTATGAAAAACTGTTTTTT.

The gene calls are TRBV5-1 and TRBJ2-2, with 7 bases that match TRBD1. The V and J ends lost 2 bases and 1 base, in that order; junction bases with no gene match: 5. CDR1 SGHRS and CDR2 YFSETQ come from the germline V gene. This CDR3 is built from 16 residues. Here the CDR3 reads CASSFPGTENTGELFF. CDR3 DNA sequence: TGCGCCAGCAGCTTCCCCGGGACAGAGAACACCGGGGAGCTGTTTTTT.

The chain carries TRBV11-2 and TRBJ1-1; 7 bases are shared with TRBD1. Germline-derived CDR1 and CDR2 are SGHAT and FQNNGV. V was pared by 5 bases and J by 9 bases, with 6 bases of the junction left unmatched. The CDR3 runs to 12 residues. CDR3 protein: CASSPGQVKAFF. In DNA form, the CDR3 reads TGTGCCAGCAGCCCAGGACAGGTCAAAGCTTTCTTT.

The chain couples TRBV10-1 to TRBJ2-7, with 8 bases that match TRBD1. This CDR3 contains 16 residues. The germline gives CDR1 WNHNN, CDR2 SYGVQD (reference sequence). With 0 bases clipped from V and 6 bases from J, the junction kept 10 bases outside the gene matches. CDR3 coding DNA: TGCGCCAGCAGTGAGTCGGTCTCGACAGGGGCTCGCGAGCAGTACTTC. Translation: CASSESVSTGAREQYF.

V gene TRBV5-1 combines with J gene TRBJ2-7, with D possibly being TRBD1 (6 bases). Germline values: CDR1 SGHRS, CDR2 YFSETQ. The CDR3 spans 15 residues. Trimming took off 1 base at V and 3 bases at J, with 14 bases between the two ends. The DNA for the CDR3 is TGCGCCAGCAGCTTGACAGGGCTCGATTACTACGAGCAGTACTTC. It yields the protein CASSLTGLDYYEQYF.

V and J are TRBV10-3 and TRBJ2-3, with D possibly TRBD1 on 6 matching bases. CDR1 and CDR2 from the germline V gene are ENHRY and SYGVKD. With 6 bases removed from V and 2 bases from J, the gap between germline ends came to 15 bases. The CDR3 extends over 15 amino acids. CDR3 nucleotide sequence: TGTGCCATCAGCCGGACAGTTCGTGTCACAGATACGCAGTATTTT. Its translation: CAISRTVRVTDTQYF.

The rearrangement uses TRBV4-1 and TRBJ2-7, with 9 bases lining up with TRBD1. This CDR3 region has 14 residues. Germline CDR1 is MGHRA and CDR2 is YSYEKL. Trimming removed 4 bases from V and 6 bases from J; junction bases left unmatched: 7. CDR3 residues: CASSPRDRVAEQYF. CDR3 sequence (DNA): TGCGCCAGCAGCCCCCGGGACAGGGTCGCCGAGCAGTACTTC.

The chain combines TRBV28 with TRBJ1-1; 9 bases line up with TRBD1. J gave up 1 base and V 4 bases, and 7 bases lay outside the gene matches. Germline V CDR1 and CDR2: MDHEN, SYDVKM. The CDR3 spans 16 residues. CDR3 region: CASSSPVGQGNTEAFF. DNA of the CDR3: TGTGCCAGCAGTTCCCCGGTGGGACAGGGGAACACTGAAGCTTTCTTT.

The gene calls are TRBV5-1 and TRBJ1-4; possibly TRBD1 for D (6 bases). Looked up from germline, CDR1 is SGHRS and CDR2 is YFSETQ. V lost 1 base and J lost 4, with 14 bases in between. This CDR3 spans 16 amino acids. The CDR3 DNA reads TGCGCCAGCAGCTTGAGGTCAGGGGTCGGTAATGAAAAACTGTTTTTT. Residues: CASSLRSGVGNEKLFF.

This chain links TRBV7-9 with TRBJ2-2; 8 nucleotides agree with TRBD1. The germline V gene encodes CDR1 SEHNR and CDR2 FQNEAQ (reference sequence). This CDR3 region has 14 residues. The V and J ends lost 1 base and 7 bases, in that order; junction bases with no gene match: 2. The CDR3 spells CASSLGQGIGELFF. DNA for the CDR3: TGTGCCAGCAGCTTAGGACAGGGGATCGGGGAGCTGTTTTTT.

CDR3 in amino acids: CASSQGPGLATWEQFF. The CDR3 DNA sequence: TGTGCCAGCAGCCAAGGACCGGGACTAGCGACATGGGAGCAGTTCTTC. The chain combines TRBV11-2 with TRBJ2-1; 10 nucleotides match TRBD2. This CDR3 comprises 16 residues. V dropped 5 bases and J dropped 10; count of bases not matched to a gene: 14. Germline V CDR1 and CDR2: SGHAT, FQNNGV.

V is TRBV11-2 and J is TRBJ2-7; possibly TRBD1 for D (6 bases). CDR1 is SGHAT, CDR2 FQNNGV, per germline. This CDR3 has 15 residues. With 5 bases removed from V and 3 bases from J, the gap between germline ends came to 17 bases. CDR3 sequence: CASSVETGTYYEQYF. The CDR3 coding sequence is TGTGCCAGCAGCGTCGAGACAGGTACTTACTACGAGCAGTACTTC.

This chain links TRBV2 with TRBJ1-4; D gene unclear. The V end was cut by 6 bases, the J end by 0 bases, with 11 bases between. CDR3 size: 15 residues. The V gene's germline CDR1 is SNHLY and CDR2 FYNNEI. This CDR3 is CASSYSRATNEKLFF. The CDR3, as DNA: TGTGCCAGCAGCTATAGCCGGGCAACTAATGAAAAACTGTTTTTT.

The rearrangement uses TRBV28 and TRBJ1-1, with D tentatively TRBD1 (5 bases). The germline CDR1 and CDR2 sequences are MDHEN and SYDVKM. The CDR3 loop spans 13 amino acids. The V end was cut by 2 bases, the J end by 5 bases, with 9 bases between. CDR3 in DNA: TGTGCCAGCAGTTTAGGGGGGTGGACTGAAGCTTTCTTT. Its translation is CASSLGGWTEAFF.

The chain couples TRBV21-1 to TRBJ1-4; the table's TRBD1 call for D was not verified on the DNA. TRBV21-1 is designated a pseudogene. This CDR3 contains 21 residues. CDR3 loop: CASSKVAGHRKKTATNEKLFF. The CDR3 DNA sequence: TGTGCCAGCAGTAAAGTAGCTGGACATAGAAAAAAGACCGCAACTAATGAAAAACTGTTTTTT.

This chain uses TRBV19 with TRBJ2-7; 8 nucleotides match TRBD2. Losses at the gene ends were 3 bases for V and 0 bases for J; bases not matched to a gene: 4. The CDR3 sequence is 15 residues long. Germline CDR1 LNHDA, CDR2 SQIVND (reference sequence). CDR3 in DNA: TGTGCCAGTAGTATTAGCGGGGAGTTCTCCTACGAGCAGTACTTC. This encodes CASSISGEFSYEQYF.

The J gene is TRBJ1-6, the V gene TRBV2; 7 nucleotides agree with TRBD1. The CDR3 runs 15 residues. The junction had 5 bases not matched to a gene; V was cut back by 3 bases and J by 6 bases. The germline gives CDR1 SNHLY, CDR2 FYNNEI. CDR3 in DNA: TGTGCCAGCAGTGATTTAGGGACAGTTAATTCACCCCTCCACTTT. As protein: CASSDLGTVNSPLHF.

A note on this clone: Additional DNA sequences in this sample encode the identical CDR3. V gene TRBV7-9 combines with J gene TRBJ2-3; D is unclear. In germline, CDR1 is SEHNR, CDR2 FQNEAQ (reference sequence). The V end lost 4 bases, the J end lost 0 bases, and 2 bases lay between the germline ends. The CDR3 loop spans 12 amino acids. The CDR3 DNA reads as TGTGCCAGCAGCTCAAGCACAGATACGCAGTATTTT. Translating gives CASSSSTDTQYF. The full variable domain, its missing parts supplied by reference TRBV7-9 and TRBJ2-3, is DTGVSQNPRHKITKRGQNVTFRCDPISEHNRLYWYRQTLGQGPEFLTYFQNEAQLEKSRLLSDRFSAERPKGSFSTLEIQRTEQGDSAMYLCASSSSTDTQYFGPGTRLTVL.

V usage is TRBV4-1 and J usage is TRBJ2-1, with a weak D call TRBD2 (6 bases). The CDR3 runs 16 residues. The germline V and J ends were trimmed by 1 base and 4 bases, with 14 bases remaining between them. Germline V gene lookup returns CDR1 MGHRA and CDR2 YSYEKL. This CDR3 reads CASSQGYGAGYNEQFF. The CDR3 DNA follows: TGCGCCAGCAGCCAAGGGTATGGGGCGGGGTACAATGAGCAGTTCTTC.

The chain uses TRBV27 and TRBJ2-1; 12 bases agree with TRBD2. Germline CDR1 is MNHEY and CDR2 is SMNVEV (reference sequence). Losses at the gene ends were 4 bases for V and 4 bases for J; bases not matched to a gene: 5. The CDR3 is made up of 16 amino acids. CDR3 in DNA: TGTGCCAGCAGTTCTTACCTAGCGGGGGGGTACAATGAGCAGTTCTTC. It is translated as CASSSYLAGGYNEQFF.

This chain uses TRBV2 with TRBJ2-4; 11 nucleotides line up with TRBD2. V gave up 4 bases and J gave up 7 bases; unmatched junction bases: 15. CDR3 length equals 18 residues. Germline assignment: CDR1 SNHLY and CDR2 FYNNEI. The CDR3 DNA sequence: TGTGCCAGCAGTGGATTCCCGGGACTAGCGGTGCGGTCTAACATTCAGTACTTC. Translated, it gives CASSGFPGLAVRSNIQYF.